The 10 T cell receptor beta chains given below trace back to one sample, sequenced in a study of shared clonotypes between healthy human individuals. The data were produced by immunoSEQ multiplex PCR, yet TCRdb's version contains in-frame clones alone and is incomplete. The sample contains 2,500,000 or so clones, approximately 90% of which appear only once. The sample was naive CD4+ T cells from PBMCs. Subset: CD45RA+ positively selected. The receptors shown here come from a man aged 18-30 years in good health. Some clones in this sample may be carry-over from other donors' samples.

This chain connects TRBV5-1 to TRBJ2-7; 7 bases are shared with TRBD2. CDR3 length: 15 amino acids. CDR1 is SGHRS and CDR2 is YFSETQ in the germline V gene. The trim removed 4 bases at V and 2 bases at J, leaving 9 bases unmatched. CDR3 region: CASSHNPSGAYEQYF. CDR3 bases: TGCGCCAGCAGCCATAACCCTAGCGGAGCCTACGAGCAGTACTTC.

The chain is built from TRBV5-1 and TRBJ2-5; 11 nucleotides align to TRBD2. The V and J ends lost 2 bases and 3 bases, in that order; junction bases with no gene match: 3. CDR3 length: 15 amino acids. Germline values: CDR1 SGHRS, CDR2 YFSETQ. The CDR3 loop reads CASSFSGRGKETQYF. CDR3 sequence (DNA): TGCGCCAGCAGCTTTAGCGGGAGGGGGAAAGAGACCCAGTACTTC.

The chain links TRBV11-2 to TRBJ2-4; a weak D match, TRBD1 (6 bases). CDR3 length: 16 amino acids. V gave up 4 bases and J gave up 7 bases, with 20 bases separating them. The germline V gene has CDR1 SGHAT and CDR2 FQNNGV. The CDR3 loop reads CASSSVTYRAGNIQYF. The CDR3 coding sequence is TGTGCCAGCAGCTCAGTCACTTACAGGGCTGGGAACATTCAGTACTTC.

The chain couples TRBV15 to TRBJ2-7, with no clear D. With 1 base removed from V and 5 bases from J, the gap between germline ends came to 6 bases. The CDR3 contains 12 residues. CDR1 and CDR2 (germline): LNHNV, YYDKDF (reference sequence). CDR3 DNA: TGTGCCACCAGCAGAGGTGGTGACGAGCAGTACTTC. Its translation is CATSRGGDEQYF.

This clone was observed once. The rearrangement uses TRBV18 and TRBJ2-3, with a possible D match to TRBD1 (6 bases). This CDR3 is built from 16 residues. Germline loops: CDR1 KGHSH, CDR2 LQKENI. Deletions cut 5 bases from V and 2 bases from J, with 17 bases between. The CDR3 here is CASSIVPGALTDTQYF. CDR3 coding DNA: TGTGCCAGCTCAATAGTGCCAGGGGCTCTCACAGATACGCAGTATTTT.

V usage is TRBV6-6 and J usage is TRBJ1-5; the match to TRBD1 covers 7 bases. This CDR3 is 15 amino acids long. Germline assignment: CDR1 MNHNY and CDR2 SVGAGI (reference sequence). Trimming removed 5 bases from V and 5 bases from J; junction bases left unmatched: 9. The CDR3, as DNA: TGTGCCAGCAGTACCCCGACAGGGAAAGATCAGCCCCAGCATTTT. Translation gives CASSTPTGKDQPQHF.

J is TRBJ2-5 and V is TRBV2; TRBD2 is a possible D gene (5 bases). Per germline, CDR1 SNHLY and CDR2 FYNNEI. This CDR3 has 14 amino acids. V shed 8 bases and J shed 2 bases, with 15 bases lying between them. The CDR3 is CASDMSRGQETQYF. The CDR3 DNA reads TGTGCCAGCGACATGTCTCGCGGGCAAGAGACCCAGTACTTC.

The chain links TRBV25-1 to TRBJ2-7; tentatively, D is TRBD2 (6 bases). Germline assignment: CDR1 MGHDK and CDR2 SYGVNS. This CDR3 is 14 amino acids long. V was clipped by 6 bases and J by 9 bases, with 21 bases between them. The CDR3 DNA follows: TGTGCCAGCAGCCCCAGGAGGGACCTCTCCGCGCAGTACTTC. Residues: CASSPRRDLSAQYF.

The genes are TRBV19 and TRBJ2-7; the D is unclear. The CDR3 length is 15 residues. Germline V gives CDR1 LNHDA, CDR2 SQIVND (reference sequence). Trimming left V 3 bases short and J 3 bases short, with 15 bases between. The CDR3 region has the DNA TGTGCCAGTAGTATCTTCTGGATGTCGGGCTACGAGCAGTACTTC. It yields the protein CASSIFWMSGYEQYF.

The chain is built from TRBV7-2 and TRBJ2-2, with no clear D. The CDR3 runs to 15 residues. Germline V CDR1 and CDR2: SGHTA, FQGNSA. The ends were cut back, 5 bases at V and 6 bases at J, with 16 bases in the middle. CDR3 DNA: TGTGCCAGCAGCCCTACTATAGTACACGCCGGGGAGCTGTTTTTT. Its translation is CASSPTIVHAGELFF.